A single TCR beta chain is shown here with its context. V was clipped by 6 bases and J by 0 bases; unmatched bases: 11. Germline CDR1 reads WSHSY; CDR2 reads SAAADI. There are 18 residues in the CDR3. These data come from a study of OX40 agonist ivuxolimab in advanced cancers. Baseline, cycle 4 day 1, and cycle 7 day 1 were the blood sampling points. Measured with immunoSEQ multiplex PCR; TCRdb has only the in-frame clones, and not every one. The data show about 73,000 clones, around 89% seen once. This receptor was obtained from an adult with an advanced solid tumor such as melanoma, head and neck, liver or kidney cancer. The sequencing used CD4+ or CD8+ T cells sorted from blood, collected in a trial of the OX40 agonist ivuxolimab. This chain joins TRBV10-2 and TRBJ2-6, with 7 bases lining up with TRBD1. For the CDR3, the DNA is TGCGCCAGCAGCCTCAAGGGACAGCCGTCCTCTGGGGCCAACGTCCTGACTTTC. This encodes CASSLKGQPSSGANVLTF.